This T cell receptor beta chain was identified during a study of TIL therapy for anti-PD-1-resistant metastatic lung cancer. Whole-study context: Most patients had lung adenocarcinoma; several tumors were EGFR-mutant, two ALK-rearranged; half smoked currently or formerly. Study-wide findings and caveats: Many TIL product clones were absent from baseline tumor, suggesting clonal contraction.

Time point of the sample: pre-treatment sample, taken before nivolumab and TIL therapy. Pleural nodules or supraclavicular lymph nodes made up most of the excised metastases sampled. Stage 4 NSCLC adults joined between October 2017 and 2020. This clone occurred a few times. Antigen specificity is unknown. Sequencing used immunoSEQ v3. Measured with immunoSEQ multiplex PCR; TCRdb has only the in-frame clones, and not every one. This sample yields 7,000 to 8,000 clones, of which 62% are seen a single time; 7.5% to 8.5% belongs to the top ten. The CDR3 covers 14 residues. With V trimmed by 4 bases and J by 2 bases, 3 bases remained unmatched. The germline V gene has CDR1 MNHEY and CDR2 SVGAGI.

Here the sequenced sample was tumor tissue, taken at baseline. The chain recombines TRBV6-5 with TRBJ2-7; 9 bases are shared with TRBD1. This TCR came from a person aged 25-80 years with non-small cell lung cancer. The CDR3 loop is CASSSGTGPYEQYF. CDR3 sequence (DNA): TGTGCCAGCAGTTCCGGGACAGGGCCCTACGAGCAGTACTTC.